The 6 T cell receptor beta chains below come from one sample, sequenced in a study of OX40 agonist ivuxolimab in advanced cancers. The receptor library was made with the immunoSEQ multiplex PCR assay. This immuneACCESS table, as held by TCRdb, lists in-frame sequences with V and J called but not all clones. Of the missing ones, under half trace to an unresolved V gene in checked studies; the others have no known cause. For this sample the table gives 70,000 or so clones, of which around 84% were detected only once. Of the sample, around 0.75% falls within the top ten clones. This specimen consisted of CD4+ or CD8+ T cells sorted from blood, obtained in a trial of the OX40 agonist ivuxolimab. These receptors were collected from an adult with an advanced solid tumor such as melanoma, head and neck, liver or kidney cancer.

The chain recombines TRBV7-2 with TRBJ2-2; a possible D gene is TRBD2 (5 bases). V lost 3 bases, J lost 0 bases, and 11 bases lay in between. The V gene's germline CDR1 is SGHTA and CDR2 FQGNSA. CDR3 length: 16 amino acids. As DNA, the CDR3 is TGTGCCAGCAGCTTCGTCGCGGGCGCGAACACCGGGGAGCTGTTTTTT. Residues: CASSFVAGANTGELFF.

The chain is built from TRBV9 and TRBJ2-2; 8 nucleotides line up with TRBD1. CDR3 length: 17 residues. The V and J ends lost 2 bases and 5 bases, in that order; junction bases with no gene match: 11. Germline CDR1 and CDR2: SGDLS and YYNGEE. CDR3 residues: CASSVGLDRGNTGELFF. In nucleotides, the CDR3 is TGTGCCAGCAGCGTGGGGCTAGACAGGGGAAATACCGGGGAGCTGTTTTTT.

This sequence joins TRBV5-4 and TRBJ1-2, with TRBD1 matching 8 bases. The CDR3 covers 13 residues. Germline CDR1 SGHNT, CDR2 YYREEE (reference sequence). The trim removed 0 bases at V and 6 bases at J, leaving 1 base unmatched. The CDR3 DNA follows: TGTGCCAGCAGCTTGGCCAGGGGGCATGGCTACACCTTC. Protein sequence: CASSLARGHGYTF.

The gene calls are TRBV6-1 and TRBJ2-7, with D maybe TRBD1 (6 bases). This CDR3 comprises 14 residues. In germline, CDR1 is MNHNS, CDR2 SASEGT. V was cut by 8 bases and J by 7 bases, with 21 bases left in between. CDR3 residues: CASGLDRILSEQYF. As DNA, the CDR3 is TGTGCCAGCGGTCTCGACAGGATCCTGAGTGAGCAGTACTTC.

V usage is TRBV30 and J usage is TRBJ1-6, with D possibly being TRBD1 (6 bases). CDR3 length: 13 amino acids. Trimming stripped 1 base from V and 13 bases from J, with 14 bases between. From germline, CDR1 is GTSNPN and CDR2 SVGIG (reference sequence). CDR3 in amino acids: CAWSASQGNPLHF. In DNA, the CDR3 is TGTGCCTGGAGTGCATCACAGGGTAACCCCCTCCACTTT.

V and J are TRBV6-1 and TRBJ1-5; 8 bases are shared with TRBD1. With V trimmed by 8 bases and J by 5 bases, 8 bases remained unmatched. Germline CDR1 is MNHNS and CDR2 is SASEGT. This CDR3 spans 14 amino acids. The CDR3 reads CASHDRGNHQPQHF. The CDR3 DNA reads TGTGCCAGCCATGACAGGGGAAACCATCAGCCCCAGCATTTT.